These 7 T cell receptor beta chains came from one sample sequenced in a study of early T cells in non-severe SARS-CoV-2 infection. TCRdb independently ran MiXCR on the 5' RACE reads; one entry per CDR3 protein. Of roughly 80,000 distinct CDR3 sequences in the sample, roughly 5.7% are singletons; the top ten hold 7.8%. The sample comprised whole blood. The source is an adult who was a healthcare worker with PCR-confirmed SARS-CoV-2 infection or an uninfected control (not recorded which).

In this sample, this clonotype turned up many times. The CDR3 DNA is TGTGCCACCAGCAGAGAGGGCCATCAGCCCCAGCATTTT. Protein product: CATSREGHQPQHF. V and J are TRBV15 and TRBJ1-5; the D is unclear. In germline, CDR1 is LNHNV, CDR2 YYDKDF (reference sequence). V lost 0 bases, J lost 5 bases, and 5 bases lay in between. CDR3 size: 13 residues.

This clonotype was detected ten times or more. The genes are TRBV29-1 and TRBJ2-7, with TRBD1 matching over 10 bases. This CDR3 is 13 amino acids long. Trimming took 6 bases from V and 2 from J; bases not matched to a gene: 4. Germline CDR1 is SQVTM and CDR2 is ANQGSEA. In DNA, the CDR3 is TGCAGCGTCGCTGGACAGGGGGCCTACGAGCAGTACTTC. It translates to CSVAGQGAYEQYF.

This clonotype has a handful of counts. The chain couples TRBV19 to TRBJ2-7; 9 positions match TRBD1. Germline CDR1 reads LNHDA; CDR2 reads SQIVND (reference sequence). The CDR3 consists of 15 residues. With V trimmed by 6 bases and J by 3 bases, 9 bases remained unmatched. This chain's CDR3 is CASSKTGTGNYEQYF. Here the CDR3 DNA reads TGTGCCAGTAGCAAAACCGGGACAGGGAACTACGAGCAGTACTTC.

The chain couples TRBV7-8 to TRBJ2-1; possibly TRBD2 for D (6 bases). V was shortened by 6 bases and J by 0 bases, with 12 bases between the two germline ends. The germline V gene has CDR1 SGHVS and CDR2 FQNEAQ. This CDR3 is built from 15 residues. CDR3 region: CASRPPGSSYNEQFF. The CDR3 DNA reads as TGTGCCAGCAGACCCCCCGGGAGCTCCTACAATGAGCAGTTCTTC.

This clonotype has only a few counts. The V call is TRBV7-9, the J call TRBJ1-1; no clear D. Germline V gives CDR1 SEHNR, CDR2 FQNEAQ (reference sequence). The V end was cut by 7 bases, the J end by 2 bases, with 17 bases between. The CDR3 runs 15 residues. Written as DNA, the CDR3 is TGTGCCAGCAAACCACAAAATATGTTAAACACTGAAGCTTTCTTT. It translates to CASKPQNMLNTEAFF.

This clonotype was found a few times. The CDR3 loop reads CASSATSRVDTQYF. The CDR3 coding sequence is TGTGCCAGCAGCGCGACTAGCAGGGTAGATACGCAGTATTTT. This chain uses TRBV7-2 with TRBJ2-3; 7 positions agree with TRBD2. There are 14 residues in the CDR3. V was pared by 5 bases and J by 5 bases, with 7 bases of the junction left unmatched. Germline V CDR1 and CDR2: SGHTA, FQGNSA.

This clonotype was detected a few times. The chain recombines TRBV3-1 with TRBJ2-4; 9 bases are a match to TRBD1. The V gene's germline CDR1 is LGHDT and CDR2 YNNKEL (reference sequence). The CDR3 contains 16 residues. The V segment lost 3 bases and the J segment 1 base; nucleotides outside the gene matches: 4. In DNA, the CDR3 is TGTGCCAGCAGCCAGAGACAGGGGGACGCCAAAAACATTCAGTACTTC. It is translated as CASSQRQGDAKNIQYF. Looking up the rest from reference TRBV3-1 and TRBJ2-4 gives the full variable domain: DTAVSQTPKYLVTQMGNDKSIKCEQNLGHDTMYWYKQDSKKFLKIMFSYNNKELIINETVPNRFSPKSPDKAHLNLHINSLELGDSAVYFCASSQRQGDAKNIQYFGAGTRLSVL.